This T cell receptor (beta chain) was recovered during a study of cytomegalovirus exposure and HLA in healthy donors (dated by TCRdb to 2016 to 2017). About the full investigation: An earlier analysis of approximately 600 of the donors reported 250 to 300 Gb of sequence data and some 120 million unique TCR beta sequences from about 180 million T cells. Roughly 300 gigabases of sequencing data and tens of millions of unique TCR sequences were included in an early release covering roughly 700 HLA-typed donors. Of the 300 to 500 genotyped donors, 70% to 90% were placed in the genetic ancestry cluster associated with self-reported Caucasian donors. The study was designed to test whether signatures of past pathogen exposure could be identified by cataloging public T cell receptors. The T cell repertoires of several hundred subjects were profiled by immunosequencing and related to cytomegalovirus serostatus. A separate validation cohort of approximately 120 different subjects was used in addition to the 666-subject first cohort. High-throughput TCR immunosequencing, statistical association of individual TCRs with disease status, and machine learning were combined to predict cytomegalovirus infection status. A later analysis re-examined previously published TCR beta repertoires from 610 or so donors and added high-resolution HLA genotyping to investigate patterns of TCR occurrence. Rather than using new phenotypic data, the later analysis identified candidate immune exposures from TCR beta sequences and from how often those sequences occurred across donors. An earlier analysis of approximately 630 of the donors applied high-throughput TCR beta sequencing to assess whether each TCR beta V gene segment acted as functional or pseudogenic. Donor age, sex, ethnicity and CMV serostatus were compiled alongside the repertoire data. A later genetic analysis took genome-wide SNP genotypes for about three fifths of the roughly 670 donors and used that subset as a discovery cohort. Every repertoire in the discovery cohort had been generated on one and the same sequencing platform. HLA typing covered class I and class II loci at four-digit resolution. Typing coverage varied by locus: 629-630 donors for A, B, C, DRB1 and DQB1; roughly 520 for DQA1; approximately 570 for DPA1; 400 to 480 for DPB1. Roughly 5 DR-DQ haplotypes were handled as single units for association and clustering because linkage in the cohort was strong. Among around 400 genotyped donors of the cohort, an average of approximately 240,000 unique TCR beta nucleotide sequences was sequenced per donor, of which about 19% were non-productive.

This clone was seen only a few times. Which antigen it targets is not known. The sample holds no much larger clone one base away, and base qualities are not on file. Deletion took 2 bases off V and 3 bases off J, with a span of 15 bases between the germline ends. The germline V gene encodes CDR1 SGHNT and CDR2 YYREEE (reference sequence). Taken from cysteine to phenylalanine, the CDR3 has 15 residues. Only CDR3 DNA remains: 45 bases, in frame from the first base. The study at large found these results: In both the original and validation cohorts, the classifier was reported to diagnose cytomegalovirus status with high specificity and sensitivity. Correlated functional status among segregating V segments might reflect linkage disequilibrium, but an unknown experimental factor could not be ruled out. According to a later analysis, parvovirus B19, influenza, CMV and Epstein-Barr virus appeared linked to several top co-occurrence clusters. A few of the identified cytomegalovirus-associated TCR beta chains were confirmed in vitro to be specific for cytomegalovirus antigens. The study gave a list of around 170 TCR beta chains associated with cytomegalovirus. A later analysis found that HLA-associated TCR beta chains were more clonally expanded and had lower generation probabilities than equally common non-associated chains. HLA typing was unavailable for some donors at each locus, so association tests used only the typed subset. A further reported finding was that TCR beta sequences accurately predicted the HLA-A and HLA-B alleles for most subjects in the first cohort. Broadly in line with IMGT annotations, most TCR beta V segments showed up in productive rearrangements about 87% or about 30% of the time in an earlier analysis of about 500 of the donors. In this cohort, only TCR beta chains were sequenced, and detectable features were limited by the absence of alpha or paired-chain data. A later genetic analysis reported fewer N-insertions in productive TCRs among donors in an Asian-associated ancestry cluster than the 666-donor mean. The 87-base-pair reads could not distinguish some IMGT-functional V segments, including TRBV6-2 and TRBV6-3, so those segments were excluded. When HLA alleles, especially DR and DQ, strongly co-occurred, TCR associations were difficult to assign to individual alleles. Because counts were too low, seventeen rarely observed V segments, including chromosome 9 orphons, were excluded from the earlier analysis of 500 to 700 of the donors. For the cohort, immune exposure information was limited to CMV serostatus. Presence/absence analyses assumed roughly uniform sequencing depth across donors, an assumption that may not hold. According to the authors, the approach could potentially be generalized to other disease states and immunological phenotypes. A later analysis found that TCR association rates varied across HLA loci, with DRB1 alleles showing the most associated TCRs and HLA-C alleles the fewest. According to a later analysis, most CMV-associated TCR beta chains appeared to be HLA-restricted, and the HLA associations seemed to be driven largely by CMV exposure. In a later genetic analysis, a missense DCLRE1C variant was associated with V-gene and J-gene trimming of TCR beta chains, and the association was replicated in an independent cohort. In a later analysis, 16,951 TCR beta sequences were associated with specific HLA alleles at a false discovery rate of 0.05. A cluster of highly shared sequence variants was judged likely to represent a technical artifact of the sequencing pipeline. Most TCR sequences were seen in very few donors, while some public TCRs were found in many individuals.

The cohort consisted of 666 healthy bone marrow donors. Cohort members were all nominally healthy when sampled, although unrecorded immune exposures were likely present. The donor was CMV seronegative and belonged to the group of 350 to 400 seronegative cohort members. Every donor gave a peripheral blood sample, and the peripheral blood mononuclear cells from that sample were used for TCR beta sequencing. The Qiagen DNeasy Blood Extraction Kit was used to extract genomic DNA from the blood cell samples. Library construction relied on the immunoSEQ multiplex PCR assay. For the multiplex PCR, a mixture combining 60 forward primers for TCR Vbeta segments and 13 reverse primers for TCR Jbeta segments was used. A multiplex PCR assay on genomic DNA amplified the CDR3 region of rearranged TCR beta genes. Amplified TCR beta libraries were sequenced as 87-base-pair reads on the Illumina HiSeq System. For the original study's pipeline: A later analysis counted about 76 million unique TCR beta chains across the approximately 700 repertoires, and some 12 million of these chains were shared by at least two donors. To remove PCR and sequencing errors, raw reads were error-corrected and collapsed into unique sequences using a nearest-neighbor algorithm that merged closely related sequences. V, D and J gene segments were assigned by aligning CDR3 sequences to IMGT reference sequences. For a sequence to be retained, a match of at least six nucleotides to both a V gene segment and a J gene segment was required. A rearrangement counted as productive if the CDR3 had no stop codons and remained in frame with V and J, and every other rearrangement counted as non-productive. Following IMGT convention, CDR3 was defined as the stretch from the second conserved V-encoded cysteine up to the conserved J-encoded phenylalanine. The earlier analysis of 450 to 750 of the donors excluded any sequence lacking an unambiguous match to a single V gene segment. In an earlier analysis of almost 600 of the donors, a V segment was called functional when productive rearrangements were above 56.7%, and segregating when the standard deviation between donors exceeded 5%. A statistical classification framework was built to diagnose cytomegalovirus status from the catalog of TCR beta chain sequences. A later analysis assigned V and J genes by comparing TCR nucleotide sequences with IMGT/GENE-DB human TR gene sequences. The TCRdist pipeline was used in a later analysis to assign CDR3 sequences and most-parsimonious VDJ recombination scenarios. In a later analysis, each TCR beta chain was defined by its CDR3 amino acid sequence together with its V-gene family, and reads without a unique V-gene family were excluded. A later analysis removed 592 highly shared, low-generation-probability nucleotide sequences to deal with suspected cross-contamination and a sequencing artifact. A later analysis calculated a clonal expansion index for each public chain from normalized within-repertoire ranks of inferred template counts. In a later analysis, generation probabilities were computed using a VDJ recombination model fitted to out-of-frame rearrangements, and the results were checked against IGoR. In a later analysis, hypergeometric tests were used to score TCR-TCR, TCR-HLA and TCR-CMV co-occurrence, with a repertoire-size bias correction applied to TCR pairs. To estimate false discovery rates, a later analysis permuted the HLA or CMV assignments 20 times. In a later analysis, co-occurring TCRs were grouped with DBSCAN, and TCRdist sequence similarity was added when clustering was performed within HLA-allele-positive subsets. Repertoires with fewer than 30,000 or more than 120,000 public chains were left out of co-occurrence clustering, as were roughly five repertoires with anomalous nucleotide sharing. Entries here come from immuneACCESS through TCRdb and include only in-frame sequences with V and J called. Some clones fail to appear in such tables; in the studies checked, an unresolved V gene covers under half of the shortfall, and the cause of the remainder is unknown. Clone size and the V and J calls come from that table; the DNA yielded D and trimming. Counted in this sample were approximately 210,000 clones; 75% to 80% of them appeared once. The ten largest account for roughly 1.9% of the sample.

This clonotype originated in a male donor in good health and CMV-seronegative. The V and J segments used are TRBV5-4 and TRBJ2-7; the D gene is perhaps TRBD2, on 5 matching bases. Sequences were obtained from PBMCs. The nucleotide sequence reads TGTGCCAGCAGCTTCTTGGCGGGCGGTAACTACGAGCAGTACTTC. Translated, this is CASSFLAGGNYEQYF.